These T cell receptor beta chains were read from a single sample in a study of metastatic and nonmetastatic thyroid tumors. TCRdb re-called clones via MiXCR from the PCR reads. This sample has roughly 64,000 clones; about 3.8% occur once, and the top ten carry around 20%. The sequenced sample was blood. These receptors were taken from a female donor with papillary thyroid cancer or a benign thyroid nodule (not recorded which). Some clones in this sample may be carry-over from other donors' samples. CDR3s leave out the opening cysteine and the closing phenylalanine or tryptophan.

v_call,cdr3_aa
TRBV11-3,ASSLGVSTGELF
TRBV7-9,ASSLGIGDLGEQF
TRBV6-1,ASTQDAYEQY
TRBV5-5,ASSPGLRGSYNEQF
TRBV6-1,ASRDSGGGRKQY
TRBV4-1,ASSQPDTYGYT
TRBV28,ASNRLSDTEAF
TRBV5-1,ASSLDGQRNQPQH
TRBV5-1,ASSFEGTDTQY
TRBV28,ASSTYLPTGTGWVKLF
TRBV12-3/TRBV12-4,ASSIQPGGMNTEAF
TRBV6-2/TRBV6-3,ASRPGTGSQVGTGNTIY
TRBV12-5,ASGLVNQLTGANVLT
TRBV28,ASSPQTIGHEQY
TRBV6-1,ASSETYGGSDVLT
TRBV7-3,ASSFDGIATQH
TRBV20-1,SANSQSYEQY
TRBV6-9,ASSYAGTDDYT
TRBV18,ASSPGIEQY
TRBV9,ASSVPNGQGMRYSNQPQH
TRBV28,ASRVLAGAYNEQF
TRBV20-1,SATGQLYGYT
TRBV5-1,ASSLAVGTLSPNYGYT
TRBV24-1,ATSARRPEGFNEQF
TRBV12-3/TRBV12-4,ATGWGLLQY
TRBV6-2/TRBV6-3,ASSARPGQGVCTQY
TRBV5-1,ASSRTLEGRVEQY